What follows are 2 T cell receptor beta chains derived from one specimen sequenced in a study of glioma-infiltrating T cells. Using RNA template, CDR3s of TCR alpha and beta were amplified with iRepertoire arm-PCR. Using its own MiXCR run on the multiplex PCR reads, TCRdb lists one record per CDR3 protein. The sample lists over 100,000 distinct CDR3 sequences, around 25% seen once, with 35% in the top ten. Sequenced input: glioma tissue, nonneoplastic brain tissue, or PBMCs (not recorded which). Receptors were obtained from a human donor with low-grade glioma or glioblastoma, undergoing nonglioma brain surgery, or in good health (not recorded which).

This clonotype was counted ten times or more. V and J are TRBV4-2 and TRBJ2-1; D gene unclear. The germline V gene encodes CDR1 LGHNA and CDR2 YNFKEQ. Trimming pared 8 bases from V and 8 bases from J, leaving 16 bases between. The CDR3 has 13 amino acids. For the CDR3, the DNA is TGTGCCAGCTCCCCCAAGACAAGCGATGAGCAGTTCTTC. Residues: CASSPKTSDEQFF.

This clonotype was observed many times. V usage is TRBV28 and J usage is TRBJ2-1; no clear D. Germline assignment: CDR1 MDHEN and CDR2 SYDVKM. The CDR3 sequence is 11 residues long. V lost 3 bases and J lost 7, with 4 bases in between. CDR3 nucleotide sequence: TGTGCCAGCAGTTTCGTTAATGAGCAGTTCTTC. Its translation is CASSFVNEQFF.